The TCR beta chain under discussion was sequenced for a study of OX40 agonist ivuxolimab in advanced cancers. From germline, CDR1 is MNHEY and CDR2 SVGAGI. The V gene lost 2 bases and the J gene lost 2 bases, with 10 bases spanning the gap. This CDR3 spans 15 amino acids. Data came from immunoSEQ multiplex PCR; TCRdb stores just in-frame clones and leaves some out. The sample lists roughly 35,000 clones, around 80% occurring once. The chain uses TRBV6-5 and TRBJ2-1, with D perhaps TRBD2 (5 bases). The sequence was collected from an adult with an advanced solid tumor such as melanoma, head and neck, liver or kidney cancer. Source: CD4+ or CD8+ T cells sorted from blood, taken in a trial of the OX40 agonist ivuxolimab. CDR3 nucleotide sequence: TGTGCCAGCAGTTACGGGCGGGCCCCCTACAATGAGCAGTTCTTC. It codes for CASSYGRAPYNEQFF.